Presented here are 31 T cell receptor beta chains from one specimen sequenced in a study of T cell responses to AZD1222 COVID-19 vaccine. Clones were read by immunoSEQ multiplex PCR, and TCRdb kept only the in-frame ones, dropping some. The data show some 85,000 clones, about 91% seen once. Here the sequenced sample was peripheral blood, taken on day 0 of AZD1222 vaccination. The origin of the receptors is an adult in good health.

The sample holds a few counts of this clone. This chain joins TRBV7-9 and TRBJ1-2; 8 bases are shared with TRBD1. The germline V gene has CDR1 SEHNR and CDR2 FQNEAQ (reference sequence). After removal of 5 bases from V and 5 bases from J, the junction contained 7 bases not matched to a gene. The CDR3 covers 14 residues. The CDR3 DNA reads TGTGCCAGCAGCCCAAAGACAGGGGTGTATGGCTACACCTTC. Protein product: CASSPKTGVYGYTF.

J is TRBJ2-1 and V is TRBV7-2; the D gene is possibly TRBD2 (5 bases). V lost 5 bases and J lost 0, with 14 bases in between. The V gene's germline CDR1 is SGHTA and CDR2 FQGNSA. The length of the CDR3 is 16 residues. The CDR3 region has the DNA TGTGCCAGCAGCAGCCGGGGAATCAGCTCCTACAATGAGCAGTTCTTC. Translation gives CASSSRGISSYNEQFF.

V is TRBV3-1 (or the pseudogene TRBV3-2) and J is TRBJ2-2, with D unresolved. This CDR3 has 13 residues. The V gene's germline CDR1 is LGHDT and CDR2 YNNKEL (reference sequence). Between the trimmed V and J ends, which lost 6 bases and 4 bases, there was a span of 9 bases. In nucleotides, the CDR3 is TGTGCCAGCAGAACTGCTTCCACCGGGGAGCTGTTTTTT. Protein: CASRTASTGELFF.

The V call is TRBV6-5, the J call TRBJ1-2; D gene unclear. V gave up 2 bases and J gave up 2 bases, with 12 bases separating them. CDR3 length: 15 residues. Germline V gene sequence: CDR1 MNHEY, CDR2 SVGAGI. The CDR3 reads CASSYAVGLNYGYTF. The CDR3 DNA is TGTGCCAGCAGTTACGCCGTCGGTCTGAACTATGGCTACACCTTC.

This clone was seen only a few times. The genes are TRBV7-9 and TRBJ1-2; D is perhaps TRBD1 (5 bases). CDR1 is SEHNR, CDR2 FQNEAQ, per germline (reference sequence). With 5 bases removed from V and 4 bases from J, the gap between germline ends came to 17 bases. This CDR3 spans 15 amino acids. CDR3 nucleotides: TGTGCCAGCAGCCGGGACTCCCTAAGAGCCTATGGCTACACCTTC. Its translation: CASSRDSLRAYGYTF.

The chain uses TRBV5-1 and TRBJ2-1, with unresolved D. The CDR3 extends over 16 amino acids. Germline V gene sequence: CDR1 SGHRS, CDR2 YFSETQ. V was clipped by 0 bases and J by 12 bases, with 22 bases between them. The CDR3 coding sequence is TGCGCCAGCAGCTTGGCCCAAGTGGAGACCCTCGTGGGGCAGTTCTTC. Translating gives CASSLAQVETLVGQFF.

The V gene is TRBV6-2 or TRBV6-3, the J gene TRBJ1-1; 7 bases match TRBD1. J gave up 3 bases and V 6 bases, and 7 bases lay outside the gene matches. The CDR3 is 14 amino acids. CDR1 is MNHEY and CDR2 is SVGEGT in the germline V gene. This CDR3 is CASSRRQGHTEAFF. The CDR3 nucleotides read TGTGCCAGCAGCCGCCGACAGGGCCACACTGAAGCTTTCTTT.

The chain combines TRBV27 with TRBJ2-2; the D is unclear. Germline CDR1 and CDR2: MNHEY and SMNVEV (reference sequence). V shed 8 bases and J shed 7 bases, with 11 bases lying between them. There are 12 residues in the CDR3. CDR3 in DNA: TGTGCCAGCCCCCCCTACGGCGGGGAGCTGTTTTTT. Amino acid sequence: CASPPYGGELFF.

This clone was recorded only once. This rearrangement joins TRBV19 to TRBJ1-2; no reliable D call. CDR1 and CDR2 (germline): LNHDA, SQIVND (reference sequence). The CDR3 runs 13 residues. V was trimmed by 1 base and J by 4 bases, leaving 7 bases between them. The CDR3 coding sequence is TGTGCCAGTAGTATAGGGCGGCTCTATGGCTACACCTTC. This translates into CASSIGRLYGYTF.

This sequence joins TRBV24-1 and TRBJ1-2, with TRBD1 as a possible D gene (6 bases). CDR1 is KGHDR, CDR2 SFDVKD, per germline. This CDR3 comprises 14 residues. Trimming pared 7 bases from V and 4 bases from J, leaving 15 bases between. CDR3: CATRGGQNPYGYTF. The CDR3, as DNA: TGTGCCACCAGGGGAGGACAGAACCCCTATGGCTACACCTTC.

The V and J genes are TRBV7-3 and TRBJ2-3, with D uncertain. Germline CDR1 reads SGHTA; CDR2 reads FQGTGA. Deletions cut 1 base from V and 2 bases from J, with 7 bases between. This CDR3 comprises 14 residues. The CDR3 DNA sequence: TGTGCCAGCAGCTTAAGTGGCGCCACAGATACGCAGTATTTT. Its protein is CASSLSGATDTQYF.

V and J are TRBV29-1 and TRBJ2-7; the D gene is possibly TRBD1 (5 bases). The CDR3 totals 12 residues. CDR1 is SQVTM, CDR2 ANQGSEA, per germline. Trimming stripped 4 bases from V and 4 bases from J, with 11 bases between. The DNA for the CDR3 is TGCAGCGTTGGACAGACAAAGTACGAGCAGTACTTC. Its protein is CSVGQTKYEQYF.

By its share, this clone is medium-sized. This sequence joins TRBV19 and TRBJ1-4; 8 bases are a match to TRBD1. V was pared by 6 bases and J by 8 bases, with 11 bases of the junction left unmatched. Germline CDR1 is LNHDA and CDR2 is SQIVND (reference sequence). The CDR3 contains 15 residues. The CDR3, as DNA: TGTGCCAGTAGCCTCGGACAGGGCCGGAGGGAAAAACTGTTTTTT. It specifies CASSLGQGRREKLFF.

The rearrangement joins TRBV2 to TRBJ2-3, with D possibly matching TRBD2 (5 bases). This CDR3 contains 11 residues. The V and J ends lost 7 bases and 5 bases respectively, with 7 bases between them. Germline V gene lookup returns CDR1 SNHLY and CDR2 FYNNEI. The CDR3 region has the DNA TGTGCCAGCACGGACTTAGATACGCAGTATTTT. Its protein product is CASTDLDTQYF.

The CDR3 nucleotides read TGCAGCGTTGAAGAGGGTCAGGGGGGTCAGCCCCAGCATTTT. Protein: CSVEEGQGGQPQHF. The V call is TRBV29-1, the J call TRBJ1-5; TRBD1 agrees at 7 bases. The J segment lost 6 bases and the V segment lost 0 bases, leaving 5 bases of the junction unmatched. The CDR3 is 14 residues long. Germline V gene data show CDR1 as SQVTM and CDR2 as ANQGSEA.

This clone was seen a single time. This chain joins TRBV11-2 and TRBJ1-1; a weak D match, TRBD1 (6 bases). V lost 5 bases to trimming and J lost 2 bases, with 15 bases between them. Germline CDR1 and CDR2: SGHAT and FQNNGV. This CDR3 is built from 15 residues. CDR3 nucleotide sequence: TGTGCCAGCAGCCCCCTGACAGGACTCAACACTGAAGCTTTCTTT. As protein: CASSPLTGLNTEAFF.

J is TRBJ1-4 and V is TRBV18; D is perhaps TRBD1 (6 bases). Germline CDR1 and CDR2: KGHSH and LQKENI. This CDR3 is built from 14 residues. Trimming shortened V by 1 base and J by 3 bases, and 6 bases separated the two germline ends. The CDR3 DNA reads TGTGCCAGCTCACCACAGGGGGCTAATGAAAAACTGTTTTTT. It specifies CASSPQGANEKLFF.

This chain connects TRBV10-3 to TRBJ2-1; D is unclear. In germline, CDR1 is ENHRY, CDR2 SYGVKD. V lost 10 bases, J lost 8 bases, and 9 bases lay in between. This CDR3 has 10 amino acids. This CDR3 reads CATSEYEQFF. CDR3 DNA sequence: TGTGCCACGAGCGAGTATGAGCAGTTCTTC.

V is TRBV28 and J is TRBJ1-2; D perhaps matches TRBD1 (6 bases). The CDR3 length is 14 residues. V lost 1 base, J lost 7 bases, and 13 bases lay in between. The V gene's germline CDR1 is MDHEN and CDR2 SYDVKM. CDR3 in amino acids: CASSLSTGTGGYTF. The CDR3 DNA follows: TGTGCCAGCAGTTTATCCACAGGGACCGGTGGCTACACCTTC.

V is TRBV5-6 and J is TRBJ2-1; 7 nucleotides match TRBD1. CDR1 and CDR2 (germline): SGHDT, YYEEEE. Trimming cost V 4 bases and J 8 bases; bases outside gene matches: 15. The CDR3 length is 16 residues. The CDR3 sequence is CASSPMSRDSSHEQFF. The CDR3 DNA sequence: TGTGCCAGCAGCCCCATGTCCCGGGACAGTTCACATGAGCAGTTCTTC.

V and J are TRBV10-3 and TRBJ1-2; 11 bases are a match to TRBD1. The CDR3 extends over 21 amino acids. The germline V gene has CDR1 ENHRY and CDR2 SYGVKD. V shed 6 bases and J 0 bases; nucleotides not matched to a gene: 21. The DNA for the CDR3 is TGTGCCATCAGCATCCGGGACAGGGGGTCTCAAACCCGCCTTCCTAACTATGGCTACACCTTC. Residues: CAISIRDRGSQTRLPNYGYTF.

This clone has just one count. J is TRBJ1-1 and V is TRBV5-8; D remains unclear. V was trimmed by 4 bases and J by 6 bases, leaving 10 bases between them. Per germline, CDR1 SGHTS and CDR2 YDEGEE. The CDR3 is 12 amino acids. The CDR3 reads CASSLFTSEAFF. In nucleotides, the CDR3 is TGTGCCAGCAGCCTCTTCACCTCTGAAGCTTTCTTT.

The rearrangement links TRBV5-1 to TRBJ1-2; D possibly corresponds to TRBD1 (6 bases). Trimming took 0 bases from V and 8 from J, leaving 8 bases between them. Germline loops: CDR1 SGHRS, CDR2 YFSETQ. The CDR3 contains 12 residues. In nucleotides, the CDR3 is TGCGCCAGCAGCTTGGACGGGGGCGGCTACACCTTC. Its protein is CASSLDGGGYTF.

The chain is built from TRBV7-3 and TRBJ2-1; 11 positions agree with TRBD2. V was clipped by 7 bases and J by 5 bases; unmatched bases: 7. Germline V gives CDR1 SGHTA, CDR2 FQGTGA. The CDR3 runs 15 residues. The CDR3 here is CASMLTSGVHNEQFF. CDR3 DNA: TGTGCCAGCATGTTGACTAGCGGGGTACACAATGAGCAGTTCTTC. The full variable domain, in which reference TRBV7-3 and TRBJ2-1 provide the parts outside the CDR3, is GAGVSQTPSNKVTEKGKYVELRCDPISGHTALYWYRQSLGQGPEFLIYFQGTGAADDSGLPNDRFFAVRPEGSVSTLKIQRTERGDSAVYLCASMLTSGVHNEQFFGPGTRLTVL.

The rearrangement uses TRBV7-2 and TRBJ2-1; D is unresolved. CDR1 is SGHTA and CDR2 is FQGNSA in the germline V gene. Trimming stripped 2 bases from V and 5 bases from J, with 10 bases between. The CDR3 covers 14 residues. The CDR3 DNA is TGTGCCAGCAGCTTAATTGGCGGAAACAATGAGCAGTTCTTC. Protein sequence: CASSLIGGNNEQFF. Variable domain in full (rest from reference TRBV7-2 and TRBJ2-1): GAGVSQSPSNKVTEKGKDVELRCDPISGHTALYWYRQSLGQGLEFLIYFQGNSAPDKSGLPSDRFSAERTGGSVSTLTIQRTQQEDSAVYLCASSLIGGNNEQFFGPGTRLTVL.

CDR3 protein: CASQGGEKLFF. In DNA, the CDR3 is TGTGCCAGCCAGGGGGGTGAAAAACTGTTTTTT. The V gene is TRBV6-5, the J gene TRBJ1-4, with TRBD1 identical over 7 bases. CDR3 length: 11 amino acids. Germline V CDR1 and CDR2: MNHEY, SVGAGI. Trimming removed 8 bases from V and 7 bases from J; junction bases left unmatched: 1.

This chain uses TRBV2 with TRBJ1-1; D may be TRBD1 (6 bases). The CDR3 runs to 14 residues. Germline CDR1 SNHLY, CDR2 FYNNEI. V shed 1 base and J shed 0 bases, with 6 bases lying between them. The CDR3 sequence is CASSEDRVNTEAFF. The CDR3 nucleotides read TGTGCCAGCAGTGAAGACAGGGTGAACACTGAAGCTTTCTTT.

J is TRBJ1-6 and V is TRBV27; D is ambiguous. Trimming removed 6 bases at V and 8 bases at J, with 11 bases between. CDR1 is MNHEY, CDR2 SMNVEV, per germline (reference sequence). This CDR3 has 13 residues. The CDR3 sequence is CASSSFQDSPLHF. CDR3 coding DNA: TGTGCCAGCAGCTCATTCCAAGATTCACCCCTCCACTTT.

The rearrangement links TRBV15 to TRBJ2-7; D gene ambiguous. V lost 0 bases to trimming and J lost 7 bases, with 7 bases between them. Germline V CDR1 and CDR2: LNHNV, YYDKDF (reference sequence). This CDR3 has 12 residues. This CDR3 reads CATSREVGEQYF. In nucleotides, the CDR3 is TGTGCCACCAGCAGAGAGGTTGGGGAGCAGTACTTC.

The CDR3 region is CASSIRGVNTEAFF. CDR3 DNA sequence: TGTGCCAGTAGTATTCGGGGGGTGAACACTGAAGCTTTCTTT. The gene calls are TRBV19 and TRBJ1-1; D is perhaps TRBD1 (5 bases). Trimming removed 3 bases at V and 0 bases at J, with 8 bases between. Germline values: CDR1 LNHDA, CDR2 SQIVND (reference sequence). The CDR3 covers 14 residues.

The chain employs TRBV11-1 and TRBJ2-5; the D is unclear. Germline assignment: CDR1 SGHAT and CDR2 FQDESV (reference sequence). V was pared by 5 bases and J by 5 bases, with 12 bases between. The CDR3 loop spans 13 amino acids. The CDR3 loop is CASSTLERETQYF. The CDR3 DNA reads TGTGCCAGCAGCACTCTGGAAAGGGAGACCCAGTACTTC.